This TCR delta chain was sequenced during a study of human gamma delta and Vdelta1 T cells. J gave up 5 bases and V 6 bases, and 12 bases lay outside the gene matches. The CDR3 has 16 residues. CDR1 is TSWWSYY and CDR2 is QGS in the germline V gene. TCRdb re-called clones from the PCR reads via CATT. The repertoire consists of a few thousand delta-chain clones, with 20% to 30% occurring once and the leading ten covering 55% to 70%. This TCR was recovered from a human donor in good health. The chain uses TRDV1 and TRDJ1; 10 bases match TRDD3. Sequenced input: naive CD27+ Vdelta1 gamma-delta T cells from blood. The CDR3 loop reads CALGSYWGMGVDKLIF. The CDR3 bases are TGTGCTCTTGGATCGTACTGGGGGATGGGGGTGGATAAACTCATCTTT.